Given below is one T cell receptor beta chain in context. This specimen comes from a study of patients and donors after allogeneic stem cell transplantation. Per the germline V gene, CDR1 is SGHRS and CDR2 is YFSETQ. This CDR3 region has 14 residues. Trimming cost V 0 bases and J 4 bases, with 10 bases left between them. TCRdb ran MiXCR on the RT-PCR reads and lists one entry per CDR3 protein. Of some 90,000 distinct CDR3 sequences detected, 48% appear once; the ten largest clones hold roughly 64%. The sequenced sample consisted of blood, either unsorted or a sorted T cell fraction (not recorded which). The V call is TRBV5-1, the J call TRBJ1-2; D gene ambiguous. The source is a human donor who was either an allogeneic HSCT recipient or a stem cell or donor lymphocyte infusion donor (not recorded which). It is not recorded whose cells these are; they may come from a transplant donor. The CDR3: CASSLAEGVYGYTF. The CDR3 DNA reads as TGCGCCAGCAGCTTGGCCGAAGGCGTCTATGGCTACACCTTC.